The rows below give T cell receptor beta chains drawn from one sample of a study of blood T cell repertoires in COVID-19. Clones were read by immunoSEQ multiplex PCR, and TCRdb kept only the in-frame ones, dropping some. Altogether about 280,000 clones are present, approximately 88% being singletons, with the ten largest covering 0.75% to 1%. The sample was PBMCs or T cells enriched from blood (not recorded which). The receptors stem from a young woman who had recovered from COVID-19. CDR3s include the opening cysteine and the closing phenylalanine or tryptophan. Fields, in order: clone size, D gene, J gene, V gene, CDR3 length, CDR3 protein, CDR3 DNA. The D gene is left open where the match is weak. The size of a clone is reported for some rows only, either as once, few or many, or as a class for expanded clones.

>NA|TRBD1|TRBJ2-2|TRBV19|16
CASSMERGQQGGELFF
TGTGCCAGTAGTATGGAAAGGGGGCAACAGGGCGGGGAGCTGTTTTTT
>NA|NA|TRBJ2-7|TRBV4-3|15
CASSQEAGTTYEQYF
TGCGCCAGCAGCCAAGAGGCGGGGACCACCTACGAGCAGTACTTC
>NA|TRBD1|TRBJ2-2|TRBV3-1/TRBV3-2|19
CASSPSTAGQGLNTGELFF
TGTGCCAGCAGCCCGTCGACGGCCGGACAGGGGCTTAACACCGGGGAGCTGTTTTTT
>NA|NA|TRBJ1-1|TRBV15|13
CATSRDRTEEAFF
TGTGCCACCAGCAGAGATCGGACTGAAGAAGCTTTCTTT
>NA|NA|TRBJ1-2|TRBV5-1|14
CASSLLTENYGYTF
TGCGCCAGCAGCTTGTTAACTGAAAACTATGGCTACACCTTC
>NA|TRBD1|TRBJ1-6|TRBV28|17
CASSLRTGWEYNSPLHF
TGTGCCAGCAGTTTGAGGACAGGGTGGGAGTATAATTCACCCCTCCACTTT
>NA|NA|TRBJ1-1|TRBV6-1|14
CASSETGRPPEAFF
TGTGCCAGCAGTGAAACCGGCAGGCCCCCTGAAGCTTTCTTT
>NA|NA|TRBJ1-1|TRBV28|12
CASSRTGTEAFF
TGTGCCAGCAGCCGAACGGGGACTGAAGCTTTCTTT
>NA|NA|TRBJ1-2|TRBV28|14
CASSHRGSPYGYTF
TGTGCCAGCAGTCACCGGGGTTCGCCCTATGGCTACACCTTC
>NA|NA|TRBJ1-5|TRBV28|16
CASSPPGGGGDQPQHF
TGTGCCAGCAGTCCCCCTGGGGGGGGAGGAGATCAGCCCCAGCATTTT
>NA|NA|TRBJ2-2|TRBV2|12
CASSSSTGELFF
TGTGCCAGCAGTTCGTCCACCGGGGAGCTGTTTTTT
>NA|NA|TRBJ1-6|TRBV7-2|14
CASSSAVWESPLHF
TGTGCCAGCAGTTCCGCCGTTTGGGAGTCACCCCTCCACTTT
>NA|NA|TRBJ1-3|TRBV2|14
CASSPGAGRNTIYF
TGTGCCAGCAGTCCAGGGGCAGGGAGAAACACCATATATTTT
>few|NA|TRBJ1-6|TRBV2|15
CASSELGGYNSPLHF
TGTGCCAGCAGTGAACTAGGGGGCTATAATTCACCCCTCCACTTT
>NA|NA|TRBJ1-5|TRBV6-2/TRBV6-3|16
CASSSNQGFENQPQHF
TGTGCCAGCAGTTCAAACCAGGGATTCGAGAATCAGCCCCAGCATTTT
>NA|NA|TRBJ1-1|TRBV28|12
CASGRLAAEAFF
TGTGCCAGTGGGAGGTTAGCAGCTGAAGCTTTCTTT
>once|TRBD2|TRBJ2-1|TRBV2|16
CASTQAGSGSGYEQFF
TGTGCCAGCACCCAAGCCGGGAGCGGGAGTGGTTATGAGCAGTTCTTC
>few|TRBD1|TRBJ1-4|TRBV28|15
CASSSGQGVDEKLFF
TGTGCCAGCAGTTCTGGACAGGGCGTGGATGAAAAACTGTTTTTT
>NA|NA|TRBJ2-3|TRBV5-1|14
CASSSWTSTDTQYF
TGCGCCAGCAGCTCCTGGACTAGCACAGATACGCAGTATTTT
>NA|TRBD2|TRBJ2-1|TRBV4-1|15
CASSLAGGGYNEQFF
TGCGCCAGCAGCCTCGCGGGGGGTGGCTACAATGAGCAGTTCTTC
>NA|NA|TRBJ2-1|TRBV13|16
CASSKRGLRVDDEQFF
TGTGCCAGCAGCAAGAGAGGACTCCGTGTCGACGATGAGCAGTTCTTC
>NA|NA|TRBJ1-1|TRBV11-2|16
CASSFPEGQMNTEAFF
TGTGCCAGCAGCTTCCCCGAGGGACAAATGAACACTGAAGCTTTCTTT
>NA|TRBD2|TRBJ2-1|TRBV9|15
CASSVAGLAGEEQFF
TGTGCCAGCAGCGTAGCAGGACTAGCGGGGGAGGAGCAGTTCTTC
>NA|TRBD1|TRBJ1-1|TRBV18|14
CASSGGQGWTEAFF
TGTGCCAGCTCAGGAGGACAGGGATGGACTGAAGCTTTCTTT
>NA|TRBD1|TRBJ1-1|TRBV6-5|14
CASRADRGISEAFF
TGTGCCAGCAGGGCTGACAGGGGGATAAGTGAAGCTTTCTTT
>NA|TRBD2|TRBJ2-3|TRBV9|14
CASSVSGSTDTQYF
TGTGCCAGCAGCGTTAGCGGGAGCACAGATACGCAGTATTTT
>NA|TRBD2|TRBJ2-7|TRBV19|17
CASSPRWEGTAVYEQYF
TGTGCCAGTAGTCCCCGCTGGGAGGGGACGGCTGTCTACGAGCAGTACTTC
>NA|TRBD1|TRBJ1-5|TRBV2|14
CASSYGQGHQPQHF
TGTGCCAGCAGCTACGGACAGGGGCATCAGCCCCAGCATTTT
>few|NA|TRBJ1-1|TRBV11-3|14
CASSSFGRNTEAFF
TGTGCCAGCAGCTCTTTTGGGAGGAACACTGAAGCTTTCTTT
>NA|NA|TRBJ2-4|TRBV11-1|15
CASSLDRVIQNIQYF
TGTGCCAGCAGCTTAGACAGGGTGATACAAAACATTCAGTACTTC
>NA|NA|TRBJ1-2|TRBV4-1|16
CASSREASGLNYGYTF
TGCGCCAGCAGTAGAGAAGCGTCGGGTCTTAACTATGGCTACACCTTC
>NA|NA|TRBJ2-7|TRBV11-2|11
CASSPAYEQYF
TGTGCCAGCAGCCCCGCCTACGAGCAGTACTTC
>NA|TRBD1|TRBJ1-2|TRBV2|13
CASSSRGNYGYTF
TGTGCCAGCAGCTCCAGGGGGAACTATGGCTACACCTTC
>NA|TRBD1|TRBJ1-5|TRBV19|16
CASSIPQGASNQPQHF
TGTGCCAGTAGTATACCACAGGGGGCAAGCAATCAGCCCCAGCATTTT
>NA|TRBD2|TRBJ2-5|TRBV5-4|19
CASRRGPGLAGSGGETQYF
TGTGCCAGCAGACGTGGTCCTGGACTAGCGGGATCGGGAGGTGAGACCCAGTACTTC
>NA|NA|TRBJ1-5|TRBV27|13
CASSQDTGQPQHF
TGTGCCAGCAGTCAGGACACAGGACAGCCCCAGCATTTT
>NA|TRBD2|TRBJ2-5|TRBV30|14
CAWSERGGKETQYF
TGTGCCTGGAGTGAGCGGGGGGGGAAAGAGACCCAGTACTTC
>NA|NA|TRBJ2-7|TRBV27|13
CASSFGGTYEQYF
TGTGCCAGCAGTTTCGGCGGGACCTACGAGCAGTACTTC
>NA|TRBD1|TRBJ2-7|TRBV30|13
CAWTRGQGYEQYF
TGTGCCTGGACCCGAGGACAGGGCTACGAGCAGTACTTC
>few|TRBD1|TRBJ1-6|TRBV5-1|14
CASSLGTAESPLHF
TGCGCCAGCAGCTTAGGGACAGCGGAATCACCCCTCCACTTT
>NA|TRBD1|TRBJ1-1|TRBV19|16
CASLSWDRGRNTEAFF
TGTGCCTCCCTAAGTTGGGACAGGGGACGGAACACTGAAGCTTTCTTT
>NA|NA|TRBJ2-1|TRBV25-1|12
CASTKQGNEQFF
TGTGCCAGCACGAAACAGGGAAATGAGCAGTTCTTC
>NA|NA|TRBJ1-5|TRBV4-1|15
CASSQDPGFFQPQHF
TGCGCCAGCAGCCAAGATCCCGGGTTTTTTCAGCCCCAGCATTTT
>NA|NA|TRBJ1-1|TRBV7-8|15
CASSLTGLKNTEAFF
TGTGCCAGCAGCTTAACAGGGCTGAAGAACACTGAAGCTTTCTTT
>NA|NA|TRBJ1-2|TRBV13|12
CASSLRGLGYTF
TGTGCCAGCAGCTTACGAGGGTTAGGCTACACCTTC
>NA|TRBD2|TRBJ2-1|TRBV9|14
CASSRTSGNNEQFF
TGTGCCAGCAGCCGGACTAGCGGAAACAATGAGCAGTTCTTC
>NA|NA|TRBJ1-6|TRBV10-1|14
CASTHRVPNSPLHF
TGCGCCAGCACTCACAGGGTCCCCAATTCACCCCTCCACTTT
>NA|NA|TRBJ1-2|TRBV21-1|15
CASTSVGDTRRGYTF
TGTGCCAGCACCTCAGTGGGGGACACCCGACGAGGCTACACCTTC
>NA|NA|TRBJ2-7|TRBV6-5|15
CASSYFAGSPYEQYF
TGTGCCAGCAGTTACTTCGCGGGATCCCCCTACGAGCAGTACTTC
>NA|NA|TRBJ2-6|TRBV28|16
CASCEVVGSGANVLTF
TGTGCCAGCTGTGAGGTTGTGGGCTCTGGGGCCAACGTCCTGACTTTC
>NA|NA|TRBJ2-7|TRBV6-2/TRBV6-3|15
CASSNTQDATYEQYF
TGTGCCAGCAGCAACACACAGGACGCGACCTACGAGCAGTACTTC
>NA|NA|TRBJ1-1|TRBV5-6|16
CASSLMGSGLVTEAFF
TGTGCCAGCAGCTTGATGGGGTCGGGGTTGGTCACTGAAGCTTTCTTT
>once|TRBD2|TRBJ2-3|TRBV10-2|16
CASSIREGGGTDTQYF
TGCGCCAGCAGTATTCGGGAGGGCGGGGGCACAGATACGCAGTATTTT